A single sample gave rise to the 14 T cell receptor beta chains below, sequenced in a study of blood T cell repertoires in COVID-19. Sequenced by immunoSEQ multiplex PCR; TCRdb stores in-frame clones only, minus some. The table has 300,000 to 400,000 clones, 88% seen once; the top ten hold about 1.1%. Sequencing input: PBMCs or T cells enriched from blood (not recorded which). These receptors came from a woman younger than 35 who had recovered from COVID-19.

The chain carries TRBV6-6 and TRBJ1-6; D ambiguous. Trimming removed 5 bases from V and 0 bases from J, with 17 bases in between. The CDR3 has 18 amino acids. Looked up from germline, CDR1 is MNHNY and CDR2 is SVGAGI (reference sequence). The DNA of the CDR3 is TGTGCCAGCAGTCCACGTCCCCCGGGGAGCTCCTATAATTCACCCCTCCACTTT. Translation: CASSPRPPGSSYNSPLHF.

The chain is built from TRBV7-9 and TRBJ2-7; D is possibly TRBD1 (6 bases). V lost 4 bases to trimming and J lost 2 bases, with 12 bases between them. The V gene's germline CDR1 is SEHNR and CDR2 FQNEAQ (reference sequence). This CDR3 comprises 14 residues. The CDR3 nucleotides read TGTGCCAGCAGCTCCCCTTCAGGGGCCTACGAGCAGTACTTC. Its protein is CASSSPSGAYEQYF.

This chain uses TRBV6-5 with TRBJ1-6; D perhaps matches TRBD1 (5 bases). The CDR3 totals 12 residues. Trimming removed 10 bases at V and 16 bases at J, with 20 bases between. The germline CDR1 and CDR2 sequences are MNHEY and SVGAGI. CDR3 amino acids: CATKGESGGLHF. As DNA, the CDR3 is TGTGCCACCAAGGGAGAGTCGGGGGGGCTCCACTTT.

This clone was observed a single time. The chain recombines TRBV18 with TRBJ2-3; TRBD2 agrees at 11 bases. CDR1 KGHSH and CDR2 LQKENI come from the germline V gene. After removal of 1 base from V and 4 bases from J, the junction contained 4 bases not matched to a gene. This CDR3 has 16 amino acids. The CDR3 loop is CASSPLSGGAADTQYF. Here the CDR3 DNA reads TGTGCCAGCTCACCACTTAGCGGGGGGGCCGCAGATACGCAGTATTTT.

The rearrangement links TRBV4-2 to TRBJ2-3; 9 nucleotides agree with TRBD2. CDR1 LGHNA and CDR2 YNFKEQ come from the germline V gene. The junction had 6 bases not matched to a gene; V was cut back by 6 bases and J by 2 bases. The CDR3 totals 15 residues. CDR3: CASRPGTSLTDTQYF. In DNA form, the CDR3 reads TGTGCCAGCAGGCCTGGGACTAGCCTCACAGATACGCAGTATTTT.

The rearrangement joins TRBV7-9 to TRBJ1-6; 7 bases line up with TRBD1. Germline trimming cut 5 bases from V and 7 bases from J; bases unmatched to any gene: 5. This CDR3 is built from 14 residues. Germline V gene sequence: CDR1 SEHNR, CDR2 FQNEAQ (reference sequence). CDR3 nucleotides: TGTGCCAGCAGCACGGGACAGATCAATTCACCCCTCCACTTT. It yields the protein CASSTGQINSPLHF.

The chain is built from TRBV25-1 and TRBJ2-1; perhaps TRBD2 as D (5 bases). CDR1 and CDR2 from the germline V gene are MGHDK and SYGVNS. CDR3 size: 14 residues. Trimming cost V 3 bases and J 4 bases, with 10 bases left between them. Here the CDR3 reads CASSDSGSYNEQFF. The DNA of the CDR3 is TGTGCCAGCAGTGACAGCGGATCTTACAATGAGCAGTTCTTC.

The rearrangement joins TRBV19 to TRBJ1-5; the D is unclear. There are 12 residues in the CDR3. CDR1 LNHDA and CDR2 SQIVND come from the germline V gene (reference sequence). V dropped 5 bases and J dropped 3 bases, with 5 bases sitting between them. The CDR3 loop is CASSPFNQPQHF. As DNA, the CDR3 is TGTGCCAGTAGTCCATTCAATCAGCCCCAGCATTTT.

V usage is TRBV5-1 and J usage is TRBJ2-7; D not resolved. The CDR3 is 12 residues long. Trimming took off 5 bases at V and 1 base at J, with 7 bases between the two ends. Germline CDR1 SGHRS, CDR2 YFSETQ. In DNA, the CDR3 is TGCGCCAGCAGGACTGATTCCTACGAGCAGTACTTC. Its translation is CASRTDSYEQYF.

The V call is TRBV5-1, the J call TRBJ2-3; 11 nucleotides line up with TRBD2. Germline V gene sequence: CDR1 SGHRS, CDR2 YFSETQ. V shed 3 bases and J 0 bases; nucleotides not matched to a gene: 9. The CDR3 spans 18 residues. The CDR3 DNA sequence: TGCGCCAGCAGCTGGTTAGCGGGGGGGATAACTAGCACAGATACGCAGTATTTT. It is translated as CASSWLAGGITSTDTQYF.

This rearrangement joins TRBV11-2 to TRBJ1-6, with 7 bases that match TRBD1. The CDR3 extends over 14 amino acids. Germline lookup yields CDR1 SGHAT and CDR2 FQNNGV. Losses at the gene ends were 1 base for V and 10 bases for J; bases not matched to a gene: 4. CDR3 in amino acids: CASSLGSGGSPLHF. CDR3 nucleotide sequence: TGTGCCAGCAGCTTAGGTTCAGGGGGGTCACCCCTCCACTTT.

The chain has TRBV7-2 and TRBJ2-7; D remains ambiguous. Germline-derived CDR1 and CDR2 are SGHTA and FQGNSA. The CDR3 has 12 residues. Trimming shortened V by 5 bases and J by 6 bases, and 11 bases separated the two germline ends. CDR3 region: CASSAPSREQYF. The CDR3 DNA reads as TGTGCCAGCAGCGCCCCCAGTCGCGAGCAGTACTTC.

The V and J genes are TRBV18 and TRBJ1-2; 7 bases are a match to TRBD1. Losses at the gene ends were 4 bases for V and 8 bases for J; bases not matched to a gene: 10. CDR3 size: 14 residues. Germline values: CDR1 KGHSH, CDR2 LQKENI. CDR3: CASSLTTGPPGYTF. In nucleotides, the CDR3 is TGTGCCAGCTCACTCACGACAGGGCCCCCAGGCTACACCTTC.

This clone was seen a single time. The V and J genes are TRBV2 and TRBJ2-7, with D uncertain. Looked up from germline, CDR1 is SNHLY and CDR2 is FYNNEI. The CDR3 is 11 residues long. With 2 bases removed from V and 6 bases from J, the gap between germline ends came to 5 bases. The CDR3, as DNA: TGTGCCAGCAGTGAACTAAGCGAGCAGTACTTC. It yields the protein CASSELSEQYF.